These 5 T cell receptor beta chains share one sample of origin, sequenced in a study of Graves' ophthalmopathy and Graves' hyperthyroidism. From RNA, the CDR3 regions of TCR beta chains were amplified and sequenced. An opening RT-PCR round employed HTBI primers and preceded a second-round multiplex PCR. TCRdb re-derived calls from the multiplex PCR reads in MiXCR, one entry per CDR3 protein. The sample lists around 1,000,000 distinct CDR3 sequences, about 36% occurring once. Sequencing was performed on peripheral blood or thyroid tissue (not recorded which). The receptor set was obtained from an adult man with Graves' hyperthyroidism.

This clonotype was recorded at least ten times. This chain joins TRBV10-3 and TRBJ1-1; 10 nucleotides line up with TRBD1. CDR3 length equals 16 residues. Germline CDR1 ENHRY, CDR2 SYGVKD. With 4 bases clipped from V and 1 base from J, the junction kept 6 bases outside the gene matches. The CDR3 loop reads CAISGPGTGANTEAFF. DNA of the CDR3: TGTGCCATCAGTGGACCCGGGACAGGGGCGAACACTGAAGCTTTCTTT.

The sample holds many counts of this clonotype. The rearrangement joins TRBV2 to TRBJ2-7, with TRBD1 as a possible D gene (6 bases). The CDR3 contains 14 residues. The germline V gene has CDR1 SNHLY and CDR2 FYNNEI. Trimming stripped 4 bases from V and 0 bases from J, with 10 bases between. The CDR3, as DNA: TGTGCCAGCAGTGTTAGGGGGAACTCCTACGAGCAGTACTTC. It translates to CASSVRGNSYEQYF.

This clonotype was counted a few times. CDR3 sequence: CASSQDRVSGNTIYF. As DNA, the CDR3 is TGTGCCAGCAGCCAAGATCGGGTCTCTGGAAACACCATATATTTT. The chain couples TRBV14 to TRBJ1-3; D is uncertain. The germline V and J ends were trimmed by 0 bases and 0 bases, with 6 bases remaining between them. The CDR3 consists of 15 residues. Germline lookup yields CDR1 SGHDN and CDR2 FVKESK. Looking up the rest from reference TRBV14 and TRBJ1-3 gives the full variable domain: EAGVTQFPSHSVIEKGQTVTLRCDPISGHDNLYWYRRVMGKEIKFLLHFVKESKQDESGMPNNRFLAERTGGTYSTLKVQPAELEDSGVYFCASSQDRVSGNTIYFGEGSWLTVV.

This clonotype was seen ten or more times. This chain uses TRBV9 with TRBJ1-6, with TRBD1 as a possible D gene (6 bases). V was clipped by 4 bases and J by 6 bases, with 14 bases between them. The CDR3 covers 15 residues. Germline CDR1 and CDR2: SGDLS and YYNGEE. CDR3 loop: CASSPRRDTNSPLHF. CDR3 nucleotide sequence: TGTGCCAGCAGCCCCCGCCGGGACACTAATTCACCCCTCCACTTT.

This clonotype was detected a few times. The rearrangement links TRBV15 to TRBJ1-1, with 7 positions matching TRBD1. V was pared by 9 bases and J by 0 bases, with 10 bases of the junction left unmatched. This CDR3 is 15 amino acids long. CDR1 is LNHNV and CDR2 is YYDKDF in the germline V gene (reference sequence). The CDR3 protein is CATVRGGRMNTEAFF. CDR3 in DNA: TGTGCCACGGTCAGGGGGGGCCGGATGAACACTGAAGCTTTCTTT.